This T cell receptor beta chain was found in a study of OX40 agonist ivuxolimab in advanced cancers. On the study more broadly: Subjects had a mean age of around 60 years, with a range of roughly 20 to 79; less than 90% were male.

Comments on this clone: Its target is not known.

TCRdb's table, derived via immunoSEQ multiplex PCR, lists solely in-frame clones and lacks some. The table records 18,000 or so clones, over 70% of them present only once. This CDR3 has 15 amino acids. Between the trimmed V and J ends, which lost 2 bases and 2 bases, there was a span of 14 bases. The germline gives CDR1 SGHDT, CDR2 YYEEEE. General study results and limits: There were, on average, more expanded clones in CD8+ T cells than in CD4+. Compared with others, partial responders at 0.1-3.0 mg/kg displayed clonal expansion among the lowest. Antigen specificity was not determined for the expanded peripheral T cells.

V gene TRBV5-6 combines with J gene TRBJ2-7; TRBD1 is a possible D gene (6 bases). The sample consisted of CD4+ or CD8+ T cells sorted from blood, taken in a trial of the OX40 agonist ivuxolimab. This receptor was taken from an adult with an advanced solid tumor such as melanoma, head and neck, liver or kidney cancer. This chain's CDR3 is CASSFLTGPAYEQYF. The CDR3 DNA reads TGTGCCAGCAGCTTCCTGACAGGTCCGGCCTACGAGCAGTACTTC.